This T cell receptor beta chain is from a study of blood T cell repertoires in COVID-19. Study-wide context: T cells, B-cell-depleted T cells, or PBMCs provided the cDNA or gDNA that served as material.

The germline V gene encodes CDR1 LNHDA and CDR2 SQIVND (reference sequence). The CDR3 totals 14 residues. Trimming removed 5 bases at V and 0 bases at J, with 11 bases between. The authors' processing: Estimation of nucleated cell counts was performed using reference gene primer amplification. Sequencing used immunoSEQ multiplex PCR; TCRdb keeps in-frame clones, though not all of them. Clone size and V and J calls were adopted from that table, with D and trimming inferred from the DNA. The repertoire holds 180,000 or so clones, with over 80% as singletons. This TCR came from a woman in her forties with COVID-19, enrolled during active disease. The chain combines TRBV19 with TRBJ2-7; D ambiguous. The specimen was peripheral blood. CDR3 loop: CASSPRRNSYEQYF. CDR3 sequence (DNA): TGTGCCAGTAGTCCTCGCAGGAACTCCTACGAGCAGTACTTC.